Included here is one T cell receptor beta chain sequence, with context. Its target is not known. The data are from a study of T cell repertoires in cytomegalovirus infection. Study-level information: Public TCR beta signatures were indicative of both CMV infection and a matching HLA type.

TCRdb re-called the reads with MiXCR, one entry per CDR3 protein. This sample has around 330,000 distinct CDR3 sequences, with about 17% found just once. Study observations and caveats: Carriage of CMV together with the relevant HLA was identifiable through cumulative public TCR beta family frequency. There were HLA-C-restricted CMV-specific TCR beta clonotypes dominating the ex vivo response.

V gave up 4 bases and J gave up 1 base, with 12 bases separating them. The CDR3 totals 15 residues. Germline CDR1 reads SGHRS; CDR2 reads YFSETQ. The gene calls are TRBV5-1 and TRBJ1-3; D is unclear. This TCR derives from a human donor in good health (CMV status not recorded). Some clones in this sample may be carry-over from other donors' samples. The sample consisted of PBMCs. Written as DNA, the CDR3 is TGCGCCAGCAGCCCGATACAGTTTTCTGGAAACACCATATATTTT. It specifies CASSPIQFSGNTIYF. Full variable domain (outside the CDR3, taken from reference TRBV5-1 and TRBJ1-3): KAGVTQTPRYLIKTRGQQVTLSCSPISGHRSVSWYQQTPGQGLQFLFEYFSETQRNKGNFPGRFSGRQFSNSRSEMNVSTLELGDSALYLCASSPIQFSGNTIYFGEGSWLTVV.